What follows are 7 T cell receptor beta chains derived from one specimen sequenced in a study of blood T cell repertoires in COVID-19. Sequencing used immunoSEQ multiplex PCR; TCRdb keeps in-frame clones, though not all of them. Counted here are some 140,000 clones, about four fifths occurring once; the ten biggest clones make up 8% to 9.5%. Material: peripheral blood. The receptors shown here come from a woman aged 55-69 years with active or convalescent COVID-19.

J is TRBJ2-7 and V is TRBV25-1; D is perhaps TRBD1 (5 bases). This CDR3 contains 16 residues. The V and J ends lost 6 bases and 3 bases respectively, with 21 bases between them. Germline CDR1 is MGHDK and CDR2 is SYGVNS. CDR3 sequence: CASRPWPGFRFYEQYF. The CDR3 DNA is TGTGCCAGCAGACCTTGGCCAGGGTTCCGATTCTACGAGCAGTACTTC.

The genes are TRBV3-1 (or the pseudogene TRBV3-2) and TRBJ1-5, with 8 bases matching TRBD1. This CDR3 is 18 amino acids long. J lost 5 bases, V lost 0 bases, and 12 bases had no gene match. CDR1 is LGHDT, CDR2 YNNKEL, per germline (reference sequence). CDR3 DNA: TGTGCCAGCAGCCAAGACGGACAGGGAAGGTCCCTGCATCAGCCCCAGCATTTT. Encoded protein: CASSQDGQGRSLHQPQHF.

This clone was observed a handful of times. The chain uses TRBV18 and TRBJ1-4; 7 positions agree with TRBD1. Germline V CDR1 and CDR2: KGHSH, LQKENI. V lost 6 bases to trimming and J lost 8 bases; unmatched junction nucleotides: 18. This CDR3 contains 17 residues. The CDR3 sequence is CASSLQGRPGLTEKLFF. The CDR3 DNA reads TGTGCCAGCTCCTTACAGGGGAGACCAGGTCTTACCGAAAAACTGTTTTTT.

The chain employs TRBV20-1 and TRBJ2-5; D remains unclear. The CDR3 spans 13 residues. V lost 3 bases and J lost 2, with 10 bases in between. Per germline, CDR1 DFQATT and CDR2 SNEGSKA (reference sequence). CDR3 sequence reads: CSASLVPQETQYF. The CDR3 region has the DNA TGCAGTGCTAGTCTTGTTCCGCAAGAGACCCAGTACTTC.

The V call is TRBV6-8, the J call TRBJ1-1; unclear D gene. CDR3 length equals 13 residues. V was clipped by 5 bases and J by 3 bases, with 10 bases between them. Germline assignment: CDR1 MNHGY and CDR2 SAAAGT. Written as DNA, the CDR3 is TGTGCCAGCAGTCGAGGATCCGACACTGAAGCTTTCTTT. Translating gives CASSRGSDTEAFF.

V is TRBV28 and J is TRBJ2-3; D is undetermined. Germline CDR1 MDHEN, CDR2 SYDVKM. This CDR3 is 12 amino acids long. Trimming took 2 bases from V and 4 from J, leaving 4 bases between them. CDR3 bases: TGTGCCAGCAGTTTACGAGCAGATACGCAGTATTTT. Protein: CASSLRADTQYF.

The chain has TRBV4-1 and TRBJ2-3; 8 nucleotides line up with TRBD2. Germline lookup yields CDR1 MGHRA and CDR2 YSYEKL. This CDR3 has 14 amino acids. V lost 1 base and J lost 5; bases outside the gene matches: 2. In nucleotides, the CDR3 is TGCGCCAGCAGCCAAGGGCTAGCGGGAGATACGCAGTATTTT. Its translation: CASSQGLAGDTQYF.